Listed here are 4 T cell receptor beta chains from one sample, sequenced in a study of blood T cells in healthy people across ages. A sample-barcoded 5' primer and a J-beta primer mix were used in a second PCR of roughly 7 to 11 cycles. TCRdb re-analysed the 5' RACE reads in MiXCR, keeping a single row per CDR3 protein. The data show fewer than 1,000,000 distinct CDR3 sequences, about half seen once. Input material: blood. The receptors come from an elderly man in good health.

This clonotype was detected many times. CDR3 in amino acids: CASTATDTQYF. For the CDR3, the DNA is TGTGCCAGCACTGCCACAGATACGCAGTATTTT. The V gene is TRBV7-2, the J gene TRBJ2-3; D is uncertain. The CDR3 sequence is 11 residues long. Germline CDR1 and CDR2: SGHTA and FQGNSA. The ends were cut back, 7 bases at V and 2 bases at J, with 4 bases in the middle.

This clonotype was observed a few times. The V gene is TRBV12-3 or TRBV12-4, the J gene TRBJ2-2; 7 bases are shared with TRBD2. V lost 4 bases and J lost 0; bases outside the gene matches: 5. This CDR3 is 16 amino acids long. This CDR3 reads CASSSPAGSNTGELFF. The CDR3 DNA reads TGTGCCAGCAGTTCACCAGCGGGGTCGAACACCGGGGAGCTGTTTTTT.

V is TRBV7-8 and J is TRBJ2-1; no clear D gene. The length of the CDR3 is 16 residues. Deletions cut 5 bases from V and 0 bases from J, with 14 bases between. The germline CDR1 and CDR2 sequences are SGHVS and FQNEAQ. The DNA for the CDR3 is TGTGCCAGCAGCCCGCTGGTTGGAAACTCCTACAATGAGCAGTTCTTC. Translating it yields CASSPLVGNSYNEQFF.

As for this clonotype: This may be a read error, as it is one base from a much larger clone. The V gene is TRBV15, the J gene TRBJ2-5; possibly TRBD2 for D (5 bases). The germline V gene has CDR1 LNHNV and CDR2 YYDKDF (reference sequence). With 0 bases removed from V and 11 bases from J, the gap between germline ends came to 19 bases. The CDR3 loop spans 15 amino acids. DNA of the CDR3: TGTGCCACCAGCAGAGAAGGCGGGCTCTACAATGAGCAGTACTTC. Translated: CATSREGGLYNEQYF.